The rows below give T cell receptor beta chains drawn from one sample of a study of blood T cell repertoires in COVID-19. The table came from immunoSEQ multiplex PCR; TCRdb's copy has only in-frame clones and leaves some out. Of around 230,000 clones detected, 80% to 90% appear once; the ten largest clones hold around 2%. Sequenced sample: peripheral blood. The receptors here all came from a man aged 35 to 55 who had recovered from COVID-19. Both conserved end residues are part of each CDR3. A D gene is named only where the DNA matches it firmly. Not every row has a clone size; where given, it reads once, few, many or a size class.

v_call	d_call	j_call	clone_size	cdr3_aa	cdr3_nt
TRBV7-2	.	TRBJ2-7	.	CASSLVGGSYEQYF	TGTGCCAGCAGCTTAGTAGGGGGCTCCTACGAGCAGTACTTC
TRBV9	.	TRBJ2-7	few	CASGQTVGSNEQYF	TGTGCCAGCGGTCAGACCGTGGGCTCTAACGAGCAGTACTTC
TRBV5-4	TRBD1	TRBJ1-1	.	CASSFDRENTEAFF	TGTGCCAGCAGCTTCGACAGGGAGAACACTGAAGCTTTCTTT
TRBV19	TRBD1	TRBJ2-3	.	CASSTGGQGGDTQYF	TGTGCCAGTAGTACGGGGGGACAGGGGGGCGATACGCAGTATTTT
TRBV6-2/TRBV6-3	.	TRBJ1-2	.	CASSSATEFGGYTF	TGTGCCAGCAGTTCTGCGACGGAATTCGGGGGCTACACCTTC
TRBV6-5	.	TRBJ1-2	many	CASKMTGLYGYTF	TGTGCCAGCAAAATGACAGGCTTATATGGCTACACCTTC
TRBV27	TRBD1	TRBJ2-7	.	CASGYRGSDEQYF	TGTGCCAGCGGATACAGGGGATCAGACGAGCAGTACTTC
TRBV2	.	TRBJ1-4	.	CASSPNSFEKLFF	TGTGCCAGCAGTCCGAACAGTTTTGAAAAACTGTTTTTT
TRBV20-1	TRBD2	TRBJ2-7	.	CSASLGGGSSYEQYF	TGCAGTGCTAGTCTTGGCGGGGGGAGCTCCTACGAGCAGTACTTC
TRBV6-2/TRBV6-3	TRBD2	TRBJ2-2	once	CASSYGLADYTGELFF	TGTGCCAGCAGTTACGGACTAGCGGACTACACCGGGGAGCTGTTTTTT
TRBV5-1	.	TRBJ1-3	.	CASSLDMIQSGNTIYF	TGCGCCAGCAGCTTGGACATGATTCAGTCTGGAAACACCATATATTTT
TRBV6-2/TRBV6-3	TRBD1	TRBJ2-5	.	CASSYEQRQGKETQYF	TGTGCCAGCAGTTACGAGCAACGACAGGGGAAAGAGACCCAGTACTTC
TRBV5-6	.	TRBJ1-5	.	CASSLGGVQPQHF	TGTGCCAGCAGCTTGGGGGGAGTTCAGCCCCAGCATTTT
TRBV15	.	TRBJ2-7	.	CATSRAEGNEQYF	TGTGCCACCAGCAGAGCCGAGGGAAACGAGCAGTACTTC
TRBV30	TRBD2	TRBJ2-1	.	CAWSVRMSLAGPWNEQFF	TGTGCCTGGAGTGTACGAATGAGTCTAGCGGGTCCGTGGAATGAGCAGTTCTTC
TRBV7-9	.	TRBJ2-4	.	CASSLGLASDIQYF	TGTGCCAGCAGCTTGGGGCTAGCGTCTGACATTCAGTACTTC
TRBV24-1	.	TRBJ2-1	.	CATSDNRNEQFF	TGTGCCACCAGTGACAACAGGAACGAGCAGTTCTTC
TRBV12-3/TRBV12-4	.	TRBJ2-3	.	CASSLSGVDTQYF	TGTGCCAGCAGTTTATCGGGAGTAGATACGCAGTATTTT
TRBV5-4	TRBD2	TRBJ2-3	.	CASSLGLAGAYTDTQYF	TGTGCCAGCAGCTTGGGACTAGCGGGGGCCTACACAGATACGCAGTATTTT
TRBV7-2	.	TRBJ2-3	.	CASSLGVGAGTDTQYF	TGTGCCAGCAGCTTAGGAGTGGGGGCGGGCACAGATACGCAGTATTTT
TRBV5-5	TRBD1	TRBJ1-1	.	CASSLGDREWETEAFF	TGTGCCAGCAGCTTGGGAGACAGGGAATGGGAAACTGAAGCTTTCTTT
TRBV11-2	TRBD1	TRBJ2-3	once	CASSLDHGQGSDTQYF	TGTGCCAGCAGCTTAGATCATGGACAGGGGTCAGATACGCAGTATTTT
TRBV10-3	.	TRBJ1-5	.	CAISESSPQVGQPQHF	TGTGCCATCAGTGAGTCGAGTCCGCAGGTGGGTCAGCCCCAGCATTTT
TRBV19	TRBD1	TRBJ2-3	.	CASSRIDRGGTDTQYF	TGTGCCAGTAGTAGAATCGACAGGGGTGGCACAGATACGCAGTATTTT
TRBV7-2	.	TRBJ2-3	once	CASSSGAAGLFGTQYF	TGTGCCAGCAGCTCCGGGGCAGCGGGCCTTTTTGGGACGCAGTATTTT
TRBV20-1	.	TRBJ2-7	.	CSAKSGYEQYF	TGCAGTGCGAAGTCAGGGTACGAGCAGTACTTC
TRBV7-2	TRBD2	TRBJ2-3	once	CASSFSSGRHDTQYF	TGTGCCAGCAGCTTCTCTAGCGGGAGGCATGATACGCAGTATTTT
TRBV15	.	TRBJ2-7	.	CATGRGLKYEQYF	TGTGCCACCGGGCGTGGGTTAAAGTACGAGCAGTACTTC
TRBV9	TRBD1	TRBJ1-3	.	CASSATGAGNTIYF	TGTGCCAGCAGCGCGACAGGGGCAGGAAACACCATATATTTT
TRBV5-1	TRBD2	TRBJ2-3	.	CASSPAGGPSTDTQYF	TGCGCCAGCAGCCCAGCGGGGGGGCCCAGCACAGATACGCAGTATTTT
TRBV19	.	TRBJ2-2	.	CASAQQGGTGELFF	TGTGCCAGCGCACAGCAGGGGGGAACCGGGGAGCTGTTTTTT
TRBV19	.	TRBJ1-2	.	CASSIRANYVGYTF	TGTGCCAGTAGTATCCGCGCTAACTATGTAGGCTACACCTTC